Presented here are 4 T cell receptor beta chains from one specimen sequenced in a study of immune evolution from preneoplasia to lung adenocarcinoma. Data came from immunoSEQ multiplex PCR; TCRdb stores just in-frame clones and leaves some out. Among around 5,700 clones listed, 70% to 80% were seen once. What was sequenced was FFPE lung adenocarcinoma in situ tissue. These receptors originate from an older donor with lung adenocarcinoma.

Of note for this clone: Mismatch with germline at one junction end may stem from a read error. This rearrangement joins TRBV6-1 to TRBJ2-1; TRBD2 matches 7 bases. The germline V gene encodes CDR1 MNHNS and CDR2 SASEGT. The length of the CDR3 is 13 residues. In nucleotides, the CDR3 is TGTGCCAGTAGTGTAGCTAGCGGCCCCACACAGTTCTTC. Translated, it gives CASSVASGPTQFF.

The CDR3 loop reads CASREDSSGNTIYF. The CDR3 DNA sequence: TGTGCCAGTAGGGAGGACAGCTCTGGAAACACCATATATTTT. V and J are TRBV19 and TRBJ1-3; D may be TRBD1 (6 bases). Germline-derived CDR1 and CDR2 are LNHDA and SQIVND (reference sequence). Trimming pared 6 bases from V and 0 bases from J, leaving 9 bases between. The CDR3 is made up of 14 amino acids. The variable domain in full, with the rest retrieved from reference TRBV19 and TRBJ1-3, is DGGITQSPKYLFRKEGQNVTLSCEQNLNHDAMYWYRQDPGQGLRLIYYSQIVNDFQKGDIAEGYSVSREKKESFPLTVTSAQKNPTAFYLCASREDSSGNTIYFGEGSWLTVV.

The CDR3 loop reads CASSLSRHQPQHF. DNA for the CDR3: TGTGCCAGCAGCTTGTCCCGCCATCAGCCCCAGCATTTT. The chain links TRBV5-6 to TRBJ1-5; the D is unclear. Germline V gives CDR1 SGHDT, CDR2 YYEEEE. CDR3 length: 13 residues. Trimming cost V 1 base and J 5 bases, with 7 bases left between them.

This clone came up a few times. The chain carries TRBV14 and TRBJ2-2; perhaps TRBD1 as D (6 bases). V lost 4 bases and J 4 bases, leaving 7 bases between the germline ends. The CDR3 covers 13 residues. The germline V gene encodes CDR1 SGHDN and CDR2 FVKESK. CDR3 region: CASSLTGTGELFF. The CDR3 DNA reads TGTGCCAGCAGCCTGACAGGCACCGGGGAGCTGTTTTTT.